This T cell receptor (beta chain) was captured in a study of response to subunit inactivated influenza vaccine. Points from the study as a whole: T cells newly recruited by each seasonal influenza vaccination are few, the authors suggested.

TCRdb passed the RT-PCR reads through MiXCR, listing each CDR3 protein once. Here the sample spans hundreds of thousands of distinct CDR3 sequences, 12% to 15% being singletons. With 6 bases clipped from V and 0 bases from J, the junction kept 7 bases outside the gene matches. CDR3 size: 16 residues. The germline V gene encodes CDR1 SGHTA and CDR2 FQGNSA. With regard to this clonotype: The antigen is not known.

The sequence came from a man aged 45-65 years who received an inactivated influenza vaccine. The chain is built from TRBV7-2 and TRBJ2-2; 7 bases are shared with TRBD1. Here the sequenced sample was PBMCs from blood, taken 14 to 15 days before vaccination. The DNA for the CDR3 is TGTGCCAGCAGTCAGGGACAGTTCGCGAACACCGGGGAGCTGTTTTTT. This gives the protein CASSQGQFANTGELFF.